What follows describes a single T cell receptor beta chain. It has no known antigen specificity. Base qualities are not recorded, but no much larger clone differs from it by a single base. The sample's time point label, in plain terms: patch test 1, 2 weeks after DPC sensitization. What this sample's treatment or condition label stands for: therapeutic diphenylcyclopropenone sensitization with weekly scalp DPC. At each patch-test visit, blood was drawn before the patch test was applied. To be eligible, patients had to be aged 18 to 70, diagnosed with alopecia and judged suitable for DPC therapy, while pregnant patients were excluded. Unfractionated whole blood was collected in Tempus Blood RNA tubes, and total RNA was extracted from that blood. The library was made by RACE. The data were produced on a NextSeq 500. During library preparation, unique molecular identifiers were attached to individual cDNA molecules so that TCRs could be counted in a quantitative, reproducible way. Each blood RNA sample was used to sequence both TCR alpha and TCR beta chains. The paper's processing steps were these. The median number of TCRs per sample was roughly 98,000, ranging from roughly 20,000 to 690,600. V, J and CDR3 annotation of the TCR reads was carried out using the Decombinator software suite. For PS versus PT1 abundance plots, all samples were subsampled to the same number of TCRs (28,000). TCRs were defined as expanded if absent before sensitization and observed at least eight times at the 2-week time point. The public sequencing data were trimmed at Q25 with fastp and processed into clonotypes with MiXCR by TCRdb, which kept only in-frame beta chains. CDR3 protein duplicates are merged, each entry listing the most common genes and DNA. What appears here as the V and J calls and clone size reflects TCRdb's work, not the paper's. In this sample the table shows tens of thousands of distinct CDR3 sequences, 7% to 8% of which occur a single time. The top ten clonotypes cover roughly 1.6% of the sample.

The entry originates in a study of human T cells and chemical hapten exposure (dated by TCRdb to about 2021). In the study overall: For sensitization, 2% DPC in acetone was applied to a roughly 2 cm by roughly 2 cm area of upper inner arm skin. Weekly therapeutic DPC doses were additionally applied to the scalp of patients throughout the roughly 25-week study period. Patch testing was done on the upper back using Finn chambers containing 0.01% DPC, and results were scored after 6 days according to International Contact Dermatitis Research Group standards. Alopecia areata with under or over 50% scalp involvement, alopecia totalis and alopecia universalis were represented in the patient cohort, which was mostly female. Libraries were pooled for sequencing, and variation in per-sample TCR yields was attributed mainly to small differences in library volumes within the pool. The study tracked peripheral blood TCR repertoire changes in vivo during primary and secondary sensitization to the hapten diphenylcyclopropenone (DPC) in alopecia patients. Patient blood was sampled pre-sensitization (week 0) and at 2, 6 and about 24 weeks after DPC sensitization. For TCR sequencing, blood came from 25 to 35 alopecia patients at anywhere from one to four time points (pre-sensitization, 2, 6 and 24 weeks).

Measured from the cysteine to the phenylalanine, the CDR3 is 13 residues long. Only the CDR3 region is kept as DNA, spanning 39 bases read in frame from base 1. Sequences MNHEY (CDR1) and SVGAGI (CDR2) are obtained from the germline V gene. V is pared back by 7 bases and J by 5 bases, with 14 bases lying between the germline termini. Study-level results and caveats: No change with DPC sensitization was found in the number of TCRs above 1 in 1000 frequency, and no evidence of global repertoire structure alterations was found. Compared with pre-sensitization or healthy control sets, expanded TCRs formed significantly more large CDR3 similarity clusters, which is consistent with antigen-driven responses. Patch test score correlated positively with the number of PT1 expanded TCRs, reaching significance at thresholds 8, 16 and 32 but not at 4. After repeated subsampling, the strength of the expansion versus patch-test correlation and the threshold at which it became significant changed. Alopecia, a presumed autoimmune disease, was present in all patients, so the immune response of the patients might differ from that of healthy individuals.

The chain links TRBV6-5 with TRBJ2-5; the D assignment is uncertain and may be TRBD1 or TRBD2, with 5 bases supporting each. The receptor's source is a woman under 40 with alopecia areata. Some clones in this sample may be carry-over from other donors' samples. The material was whole blood, obtained in connection with sensitization to the hapten diphenylcyclopropenone (DPC). The CDR3 is CASTLSWGETQYF. Here is the DNA: TGTGCCAGCACCTTATCATGGGGGGAGACCCAGTACTTC.